This T cell receptor (beta chain) derives from a study of CD8 T cells in Susac syndrome. With random hexamers, reverse transcription was performed on about 0.45 to 1 ug of RNA. From the immunoSEQ multiplex PCR reads, TCRdb called clonotypes with MiXCR, one entry per CDR3 protein. Among around 150,000 distinct CDR3 sequences listed, 95% were seen once. Germline lookup yields CDR1 MNHEY and CDR2 SVGAGI. Germline trimming cut 2 bases from V and 5 bases from J; bases unmatched to any gene: 7. The CDR3 spans 15 residues. The sequence was obtained from a human donor with multiple sclerosis. The V call is TRBV6-5, the J call TRBJ2-7; TRBD2 matches at 9 bases. The sample comprised CD4+ T cells from PBMCs. CDR3 amino acids: CASSYAPGLANEQYF. CDR3 nucleotides: TGTGCCAGCAGTTACGCCCCGGGACTAGCCAACGAGCAGTACTTC.